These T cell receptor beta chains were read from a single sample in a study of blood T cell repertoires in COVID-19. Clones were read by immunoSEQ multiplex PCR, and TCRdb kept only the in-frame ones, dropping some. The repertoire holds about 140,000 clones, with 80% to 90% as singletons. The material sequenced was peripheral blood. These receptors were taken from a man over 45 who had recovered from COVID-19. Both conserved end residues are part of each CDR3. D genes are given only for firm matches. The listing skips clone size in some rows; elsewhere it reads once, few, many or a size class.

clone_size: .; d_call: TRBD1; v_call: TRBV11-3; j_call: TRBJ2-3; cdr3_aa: CASSLNGQGADTQYF; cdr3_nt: TGTGCCAGCAGCCTAAACGGGCAGGGGGCAGATACGCAGTATTTT
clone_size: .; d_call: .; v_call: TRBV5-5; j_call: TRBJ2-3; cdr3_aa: CASTLPAGDTQYF; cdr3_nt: TGTGCCAGCACCCTCCCAGCAGGTGATACGCAGTATTTT
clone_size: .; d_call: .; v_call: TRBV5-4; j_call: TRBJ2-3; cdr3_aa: CASSSQGVTDTQYF; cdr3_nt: TGTGCCAGCAGCTCCCAAGGGGTAACAGATACGCAGTATTTT
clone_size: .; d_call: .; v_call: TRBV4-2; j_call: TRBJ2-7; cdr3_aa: CASSQAGQTYEQYF; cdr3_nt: TGTGCCAGCAGCCAAGCAGGACAGACCTACGAGCAGTACTTC
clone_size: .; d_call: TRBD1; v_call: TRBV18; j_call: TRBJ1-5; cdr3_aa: CASSPQGASNQPQHF; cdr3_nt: TGTGCCAGCTCACCTCAGGGGGCTAGCAATCAGCCCCAGCATTTT
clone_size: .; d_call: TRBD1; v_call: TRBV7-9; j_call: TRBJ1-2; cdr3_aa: CASIPTGVGSGYTF; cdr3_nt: TGTGCCAGCATCCCGACAGGGGTGGGTAGTGGCTACACCTTC
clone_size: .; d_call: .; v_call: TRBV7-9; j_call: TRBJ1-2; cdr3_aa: CASSSLPSSNYGYTF; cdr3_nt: TGTGCCAGCAGCTCACTACCAAGTTCTAACTATGGCTACACCTTC
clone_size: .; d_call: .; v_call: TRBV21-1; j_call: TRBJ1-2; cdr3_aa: CASSKARSTGRGYTF; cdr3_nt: TGTGCCAGCAGCAAAGCTCGGTCGACAGGTCGCGGCTACACCTTC
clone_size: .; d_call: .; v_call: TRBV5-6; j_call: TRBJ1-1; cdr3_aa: CASSFVLNTEAFF; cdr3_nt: TGTGCCAGCAGCTTTGTATTGAACACTGAAGCTTTCTTT
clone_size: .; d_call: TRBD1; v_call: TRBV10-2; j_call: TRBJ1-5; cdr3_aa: CASRMDRGLSVAGNQPQHF; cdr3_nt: TGCGCCAGCAGAATGGACAGGGGTCTCAGTGTGGCTGGCAATCAGCCCCAGCATTTT
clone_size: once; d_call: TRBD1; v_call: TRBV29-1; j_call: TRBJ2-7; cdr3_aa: CSVQIWGQNSYEQYF; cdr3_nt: TGCAGCGTCCAAATTTGGGGACAGAACTCCTACGAGCAGTACTTC
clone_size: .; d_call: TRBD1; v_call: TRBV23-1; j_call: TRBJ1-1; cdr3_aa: CASGYQTGDGTEAFF; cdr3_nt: TGCGCCAGCGGGTACCAGACAGGGGATGGCACTGAAGCTTTCTTT
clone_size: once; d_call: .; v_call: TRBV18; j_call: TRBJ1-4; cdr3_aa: CASSPRSVGTNEKLFF; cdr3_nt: TGTGCCAGCTCACCCAGGTCTGTGGGAACTAATGAAAAACTGTTTTTT
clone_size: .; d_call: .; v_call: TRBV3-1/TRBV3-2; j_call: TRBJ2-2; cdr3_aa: CASSQEVPGLTGELFF; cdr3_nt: TGTGCCAGCAGCCAAGAGGTCCCAGGGCTTACCGGGGAGCTGTTTTTT